This entry lists 2 T cell receptor beta chains sequenced from one sample in a study of OX40 agonist ivuxolimab in advanced cancers. The protocol was immunoSEQ multiplex PCR, while the TCRdb copy is restricted to in-frame clones and leaves out a portion. The data hold hundreds of clones, with almost 95% observed a single time. Sampling was done in a trial of the OX40 agonist ivuxolimab. The source is an adult with an advanced solid tumor such as melanoma, head and neck, liver or kidney cancer.

Worth noting for this clone: The junction and the germline gene differ at one end; a read error may be behind it. The chain uses TRBV19 and TRBJ1-1, with D tentatively TRBD1 (5 bases). The CDR3 length is 15 residues. Germline CDR1 LNHDA, CDR2 SQIVND (reference sequence). This chain's CDR3 is CASRIGSRANTEAFF. The CDR3 DNA is TGTGCCAGTAGGATAGGGAGCAGGGCGAACACTGAAGCTTTCTTT.

The rearrangement uses TRBV6-8 and TRBJ2-7; D perhaps matches TRBD2 (6 bases). From germline, CDR1 is MNHGY and CDR2 SAAAGT. The CDR3 sequence is 16 residues long. V lost 4 bases, J lost 2 bases, and 18 bases lay in between. In DNA form, the CDR3 reads TGTGCCAGCAGTTCCACGGCGGGATTATTAACCTACGAGCAGTACTTC. It yields the protein CASSSTAGLLTYEQYF.